This note documents a single TCR beta chain sequence. Its antigen remains unknown. This record comes from a study of regulatory and conventional T cells in RAG deficiency. Broader study findings: Omenn CD25-high CD127-low cells may be activated cells, not true Tregs. Shannon entropy fell and Simpson indices rose in RAG-deficient patients.

Per the germline V gene, CDR1 is SGDLS and CDR2 is YYNGEE. The CDR3 totals 15 residues. Between the trimmed V and J ends, which lost 0 bases and 3 bases, there was a span of 11 bases. Sequenced by immunoSEQ multiplex PCR; TCRdb stores in-frame clones only, minus some. Among around 33,000 clones listed, more than 80% were seen once. This same sample was also part of a study on regulatory T cells. From that paper: The PCR used 52 TRBV and 13 TRBJ primers. Skewed V and J usage and few unique V-J pairs marked patient repertoires, most in Tregs.

Specimen: CD8+ T cells sorted from blood. This chain uses TRBV9 with TRBJ2-3; D is perhaps TRBD2 (5 bases). This sequence originates from a human donor in good health. CDR3 nucleotides: TGTGCCAGCAGCGTAGTATCGCTAGCAACAGATACGCAGTATTTT. Amino acid sequence: CASSVVSLATDTQYF.